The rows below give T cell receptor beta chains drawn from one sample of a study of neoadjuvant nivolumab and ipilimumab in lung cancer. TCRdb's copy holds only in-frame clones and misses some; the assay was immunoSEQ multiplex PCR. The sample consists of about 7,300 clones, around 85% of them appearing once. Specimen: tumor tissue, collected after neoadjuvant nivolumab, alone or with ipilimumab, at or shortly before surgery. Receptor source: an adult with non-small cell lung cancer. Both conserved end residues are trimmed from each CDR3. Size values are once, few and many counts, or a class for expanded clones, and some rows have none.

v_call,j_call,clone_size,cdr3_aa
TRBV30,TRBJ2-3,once,AWSNTAGSDTQY
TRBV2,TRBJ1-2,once,ASSEVAGPSGYT
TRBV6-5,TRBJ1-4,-,ASSAQGVGEKLF
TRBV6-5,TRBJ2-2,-,ASSYEGSNTGELF
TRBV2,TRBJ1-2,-,ASSERGRVHGYT
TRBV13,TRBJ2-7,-,ASSRTGGGYEQY
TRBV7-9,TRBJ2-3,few,ASSLGSGGSTDTQY
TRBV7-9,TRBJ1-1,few,ASSLGLSNPEAF
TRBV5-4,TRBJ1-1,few,ASSLGRRWNTEAF
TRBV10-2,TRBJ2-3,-,ASSESTSGGVDTQY